This T cell receptor (beta chain) stems from a study of CD8 T cells in Susac syndrome. CD8+ and CD4+ blood T cells underwent TCR beta sequencing. TEMRA cells were enriched by FACS, and CD4+ and CD8+ T cells were negatively isolated. It was with random hexamers that about 0.45 to 1 ug RNA was reverse transcribed. By means of immunoSEQ multiplex PCR, TCR beta CDR3 spanning 54 Vbeta and 13 Jbeta underwent amplification. TCRdb recomputed calls from the immunoSEQ multiplex PCR reads with MiXCR, one row per CDR3 protein. The sample carries approximately 220,000 distinct CDR3 sequences, about 94% recorded once. The CDR3 runs 14 residues. Per the germline V gene, CDR1 is LNHDA and CDR2 is SQIVND (reference sequence). With 1 base removed from V and 2 bases from J, the gap between germline ends came to 9 bases.

The TCR comes from a human donor with multiple sclerosis. The specimen was CD8+ T cells from PBMCs. The chain uses TRBV19 and TRBJ2-7; no reliable D call. Here the CDR3 DNA reads TGTGCCAGTAGTATAGCCGGCTTCACCTACGAGCAGTACTTC. Residues: CASSIAGFTYEQYF.